Listed below are T cell receptor beta chains from one sample, sequenced in a study of blood T cell repertoires in COVID-19. The assay was immunoSEQ multiplex PCR, and TCRdb's table has in-frame clones only and misses some. The table lists tens of thousands of clones, 70% to 80% of them singletons. The sequenced sample was peripheral blood. The receptors shown here come from a man between 60 and 75 years old with active or convalescent COVID-19. CDR3s include the opening cysteine and the closing phenylalanine or tryptophan. D genes are given only for firm matches. Only some rows state a clone size, as once, few, many or a class for expanded clones.

.	TRBD2	TRBV5-1	TRBJ2-5	CASRFGTSGVQETQYF	TGCGCCAGCAGGTTCGGGACTAGCGGGGTCCAAGAGACCCAGTACTTC
.	.	TRBV5-5	TRBJ2-2	CASSYGGLGLSGELFF	TGTGCCAGCAGCTACGGAGGGCTAGGGCTTTCCGGGGAGCTGTTTTTT
.	.	TRBV6-1	TRBJ2-3	CASSEFRAGGTDTQYF	TGTGCCAGCAGTGAATTTAGGGCAGGGGGCACAGATACGCAGTATTTT
.	TRBD2	TRBV27	TRBJ2-1	CASSQRGGQVYNEQFF	TGTGCCAGCAGTCAGCGGGGGGGGCAAGTCTACAATGAGCAGTTCTTC
.	.	TRBV7-2	TRBJ2-2	CASSSDTGELFF	TGTGCCAGCAGCTCAGACACCGGGGAGCTGTTTTTT
.	.	TRBV12-3/TRBV12-4	TRBJ1-1	CASSLVENTEAFF	TGTGCCAGCAGTTTAGTAGAGAACACTGAAGCTTTCTTT
.	.	TRBV28	TRBJ1-4	CASRQPGFNEKLFF	TGTGCCAGCAGGCAACCAGGGTTTAATGAAAAACTGTTTTTT
.	TRBD1	TRBV18	TRBJ2-1	CASSDQGASNEQFF	TGTGCCAGCTCGGATCAGGGGGCGAGCAATGAGCAGTTCTTC
.	.	TRBV29-1	TRBJ1-2	CSVPAAGLYGYTF	TGCAGCGTTCCTGCCGCGGGTTTGTATGGCTACACCTTC
.	TRBD1	TRBV12-3/TRBV12-4	TRBJ1-1	CASSPTGIKRAFF	TGTGCCAGCAGCCCGACAGGGATAAAGCGAGCTTTCTTT
once	.	TRBV28	TRBJ2-2	CASVGQPYTGELFF	TGTGCCAGCGTGGGACAACCCTACACCGGGGAGCTGTTTTTT
few	.	TRBV27	TRBJ1-1	CASMGRTDRNTEAFF	TGTGCCAGCATGGGGCGGACAGACCGGAACACTGAAGCTTTCTTT